A single sample gave rise to the 18 T cell receptor beta chains below, sequenced in a study of technical replicates of blood from several donors (dated by TCRdb to the late 2010s). Library construction relied on the immunoSEQ multiplex PCR assay. This is the immuneACCESS table as TCRdb keeps it, with only in-frame sequences that have V and J called. A part of the clones is gone; compared with another copy, unresolved V genes explain less than half, and the rest is unexplained. Here the sample has just over 80,000 clones; about 94% occur a single time. The ten largest clones add up to under 0.4% of the sample. Sample: T cells isolated from PBMCs. The receptors shown here come from a human donor in good health.

The chain couples TRBV10-3 to TRBJ1-2; D gene uncertain. Trimming cost V 2 bases and J 0 bases, with 10 bases left between them. The germline V gene encodes CDR1 ENHRY and CDR2 SYGVKD. This CDR3 has 15 amino acids. CDR3 residues: CAISEQDTANYGYTF. The CDR3 coding sequence is TGTGCCATCAGTGAGCAAGACACCGCTAACTATGGCTACACCTTC.

The V and J genes are TRBV20-1 and TRBJ1-2; D unresolved. Germline CDR1 DFQATT, CDR2 SNEGSKA (reference sequence). The V gene lost 3 bases and the J gene lost 8 bases, with 10 bases spanning the gap. This CDR3 contains 11 residues. The CDR3 sequence: CSARTGWGYTF. Here the CDR3 DNA reads TGCAGTGCTAGGACCGGGTGGGGCTACACCTTC.

This clone was seen only once. J is TRBJ1-1 and V is TRBV18; D may be TRBD1 (6 bases). CDR1 is KGHSH, CDR2 LQKENI, per germline. This CDR3 comprises 14 residues. V lost 3 bases to trimming and J lost 5 bases, with 13 bases between them. CDR3 sequence: CASSPILQGTEAFF. In nucleotides, the CDR3 is TGTGCCAGCTCACCGATATTACAGGGTACTGAAGCTTTCTTT.

The chain uses TRBV7-3 and TRBJ2-6, with D uncertain. In germline, CDR1 is SGHTA, CDR2 FQGTGA. The CDR3 has 15 amino acids. The V end lost 6 bases, the J end lost 0 bases, and 9 bases lay between the germline ends. The CDR3 DNA reads as TGTGCCAGCAGGGTTATCTACTCTGGGGCCAACGTCCTGACTTTC. Translating it yields CASRVIYSGANVLTF.

V and J are TRBV9 and TRBJ2-7, with 12 positions matching TRBD1. V trimming: 3 bases; J trimming: 3 bases; junction bases outside the gene matches: 7. The CDR3 is 16 residues long. CDR1 and CDR2 (germline): SGDLS, YYNGEE. The CDR3 DNA sequence: TGTGCCAGCAGCGCCGCCGGGACAGGGGGCTTCTACGAGCAGTACTTC. It translates to CASSAAGTGGFYEQYF.

Written as DNA, the CDR3 is TGCAGCGTTGAGGACAGGGGCCTCCCGGCCCAGTACTTC. This codes for CSVEDRGLPAQYF. V usage is TRBV29-1 and J usage is TRBJ2-5, with 9 bases matching TRBD1. Losses at the gene ends were 3 bases for V and 9 bases for J; bases not matched to a gene: 8. The length of the CDR3 is 13 residues. CDR1 is SQVTM and CDR2 is ANQGSEA in the germline V gene.

The V and J genes are TRBV18 and TRBJ2-1; tentative D call: TRBD1 (5 bases). The V gene lost 2 bases and the J gene lost 5 bases, with 13 bases spanning the gap. Germline V gene sequence: CDR1 KGHSH, CDR2 LQKENI. CDR3 length: 15 amino acids. This CDR3 is CASSPRDSLNNEQFF. The CDR3 nucleotides read TGTGCCAGCTCACCAAGAGACAGCCTCAACAATGAGCAGTTCTTC.

The chain carries TRBV19 and TRBJ1-5, with no clear D. The germline gives CDR1 LNHDA, CDR2 SQIVND (reference sequence). Between the trimmed V and J ends, which lost 6 bases and 0 bases, there was a span of 12 bases. The CDR3 has 15 amino acids. CDR3 DNA: TGTGCCAGTAGCCCAGGCAGTCATAGCAATCAGCCCCAGCATTTT. Its translation is CASSPGSHSNQPQHF.

The J gene is TRBJ1-2, the V gene TRBV27, with 10 bases fitting TRBD1. V was clipped by 4 bases and J by 7 bases; unmatched bases: 6. CDR3 length: 14 amino acids. Germline V gene sequence: CDR1 MNHEY, CDR2 SMNVEV (reference sequence). The CDR3 DNA is TGTGCCAGCAGTTGGACAGGGGGTGTAGGTGGCTACACCTTC. It yields the protein CASSWTGGVGGYTF.

The V gene is TRBV7-3, the J gene TRBJ2-7, with D maybe TRBD2 (6 bases). The V gene's germline CDR1 is SGHTA and CDR2 FQGTGA. This CDR3 contains 15 residues. Between the trimmed V and J ends, which lost 2 bases and 4 bases, there was a span of 15 bases. In nucleotides, the CDR3 is TGTGCCAGCAGCTTATCGGGCGGGGCACTTTACGAGCAGTACTTC. Its protein is CASSLSGGALYEQYF.

The chain joins TRBV7-9 to TRBJ2-1; D remains unclear. Germline CDR1 is SEHNR and CDR2 is FQNEAQ (reference sequence). V dropped 3 bases and J dropped 1 base, with 10 bases sitting between them. The CDR3 runs to 15 residues. The CDR3 DNA follows: TGTGCCAGCAGCTTGACCTTCGGGTCCTACAATGAGCAGTTCTTC. Protein sequence: CASSLTFGSYNEQFF.

The chain links TRBV29-1 to TRBJ1-2; D call uncertain. V lost 2 bases and J 5 bases, leaving 12 bases between the germline ends. CDR1 and CDR2 from the germline V gene are SQVTM and ANQGSEA. The CDR3 has 13 amino acids. CDR3 amino acids: CSVEFGVGYGYTF. The CDR3 region has the DNA TGCAGCGTTGAATTCGGGGTTGGGTATGGCTACACCTTC.

V usage is TRBV6-1 and J usage is TRBJ2-7; tentative D call: TRBD2 (5 bases). CDR1 is MNHNS, CDR2 SASEGT, per germline. The CDR3 covers 14 residues. Trimming stripped 5 bases from V and 2 bases from J, with 13 bases between. CDR3 protein: CASSRDPGTYEQYF. As DNA, the CDR3 is TGTGCCAGCAGTCGCGATCCGGGGACCTACGAGCAGTACTTC.

V usage is TRBV5-1 and J usage is TRBJ1-1; TRBD1 is a possible D gene (5 bases). The CDR3 has 14 amino acids. The V gene lost 0 bases and the J gene lost 5 bases, with 11 bases spanning the gap. Germline V lookup: CDR1 SGHRS, CDR2 YFSETQ. The DNA of the CDR3 is TGCGCCAGCAGCTTGGAACAGGCAATGACTGAAGCTTTCTTT. It is translated as CASSLEQAMTEAFF.

The CDR3 nucleotides read TGTGCCAGCAGCGTCGGGACTTTGGCGACGAATGAGCAGTTCTTC. It is translated as CASSVGTLATNEQFF. This sequence joins TRBV9 and TRBJ2-1; D possibly corresponds to TRBD2 (6 bases). The V end was cut by 2 bases, the J end by 7 bases, with 16 bases between. The CDR3 covers 15 residues. The germline CDR1 and CDR2 sequences are SGDLS and YYNGEE.

V is TRBV5-1 and J is TRBJ2-2, with 10 nucleotides matching TRBD2. The CDR3 consists of 14 residues. The germline V gene encodes CDR1 SGHRS and CDR2 YFSETQ. V shed 4 bases and J 7 bases; nucleotides not matched to a gene: 4. The CDR3 DNA reads TGCGCCAGCAGCCGGACTAGCGGAGGCGGGGAGCTGTTTTTT. This encodes CASSRTSGGGELFF.

The V gene is TRBV15, the J gene TRBJ2-7; maybe TRBD1 (6 bases). Trimming stripped 1 base from V and 2 bases from J, with 9 bases between. This CDR3 region has 14 residues. CDR1 and CDR2 from the germline V gene are LNHNV and YYDKDF (reference sequence). The CDR3: CATSRAQGPYEQYF. DNA of the CDR3: TGTGCCACCAGCAGAGCACAGGGCCCCTACGAGCAGTACTTC.

The CDR3, as DNA: TGTGCCAGCAGCTCGACGGGACAGAGCACAGATACGCAGTATTTT. This encodes CASSSTGQSTDTQYF. This chain uses TRBV9 with TRBJ2-3, with 7 bases lining up with TRBD1. Unmatched junction bases numbered 5, after V lost 4 bases and J lost 0 bases. The CDR3 is 15 residues long. Germline V gives CDR1 SGDLS, CDR2 YYNGEE.